A selection of T cell receptor beta chains follows, all from one sample in a study of blood T cell repertoires in COVID-19. The method was immunoSEQ multiplex PCR; TCRdb's version includes in-frame clones alone and lacks a portion of them. Among roughly 150,000 clones listed, 65% to 80% were seen once. The specimen sequenced was PBMCs or T cells enriched from blood (not recorded which). The source is a woman aged 70-85 years in a cohort exposed to, infected with or recovered from COVID-19 (not recorded which). CDR3s include the opening cysteine and the closing phenylalanine or tryptophan. Fields, in order: clone size, J gene, V gene, D gene, CDR3 DNA, CDR3 protein. A D gene is named only where the DNA matches it firmly. Clone size, where shown, is once, few, many, or a class for clones that have expanded.

clone_size: once
j_call: TRBJ2-5
v_call: TRBV19
d_call: TRBD1
cdr3_nt: TGTGCCAGCGCCCCCTCCGGGACAGGGGGCGGGAGGGAGACCCAGTACTTC
cdr3_aa: CASAPSGTGGGRETQYF

clone_size: -
j_call: TRBJ1-5
v_call: TRBV28
d_call: -
cdr3_nt: TGTGCCAGCGGGGGCCAAGGTGGTGGCAATCAGCCCCAGCATTTT
cdr3_aa: CASGGQGGGNQPQHF

clone_size: -
j_call: TRBJ2-7
v_call: TRBV4-1
d_call: -
cdr3_nt: TGCGCCAGCAGCCCGGTAGGGGGCGAGCAGTACTTC
cdr3_aa: CASSPVGGEQYF

clone_size: -
j_call: TRBJ2-3
v_call: TRBV10-1
d_call: -
cdr3_nt: TGCGCCAGCAGTGAAGCTATAAGCACAGATACGCAGTATTTT
cdr3_aa: CASSEAISTDTQYF

clone_size: few
j_call: TRBJ1-3
v_call: TRBV3-1/TRBV3-2
d_call: -
cdr3_nt: TGTGCCAGCAGCCCCACGAGCTCTGGAAACACCATATATTTT
cdr3_aa: CASSPTSSGNTIYF

clone_size: -
j_call: TRBJ1-6
v_call: TRBV27
d_call: TRBD1
cdr3_nt: TGTGCCAGCAGTTTCTCGACAGGGCCTTGGTCACCCCTCCACTTT
cdr3_aa: CASSFSTGPWSPLHF

clone_size: -
j_call: TRBJ2-5
v_call: TRBV28
d_call: TRBD1
cdr3_nt: TGTGCCAGCAGTAGACAGGGGGTACAGACCCAGTACTTC
cdr3_aa: CASSRQGVQTQYF

clone_size: -
j_call: TRBJ2-7
v_call: TRBV23-1
d_call: TRBD1
cdr3_nt: TGCGCCAGCAGTCAATCTAGGCAGGGGGCCGACGAGCAGTACTTC
cdr3_aa: CASSQSRQGADEQYF

clone_size: -
j_call: TRBJ2-6
v_call: TRBV27
d_call: -
cdr3_nt: TGTGCCAGCAGGGCTTCTGGGGCCAACGTCCTGACTTTC
cdr3_aa: CASRASGANVLTF

clone_size: -
j_call: TRBJ2-5
v_call: TRBV7-6
d_call: -
cdr3_nt: TGTGCCAGCAGCCAAAGGACAGAAGAGACCCAGTACTTC
cdr3_aa: CASSQRTEETQYF

clone_size: -
j_call: TRBJ1-2
v_call: TRBV2
d_call: TRBD1
cdr3_nt: TGTGCCAGCAGGGGGGACAGGGCGTATGGCTACACCTTC
cdr3_aa: CASRGDRAYGYTF

clone_size: once
j_call: TRBJ2-2
v_call: TRBV2
d_call: -
cdr3_nt: TGTGCCAGCAGTTATTCTAGGGGTGGCACCGGGGAGCTGTTTTTT
cdr3_aa: CASSYSRGGTGELFF

clone_size: -
j_call: TRBJ2-7
v_call: TRBV30
d_call: -
cdr3_nt: TGTGCCTGGAGTGTTTTACGGGGCGAGCAGTACTTC
cdr3_aa: CAWSVLRGEQYF

clone_size: -
j_call: TRBJ1-1
v_call: TRBV6-4
d_call: -
cdr3_nt: TGTGCCAGCAGTCTACAGGGAAACACTGAAGCTTTCTTT
cdr3_aa: CASSLQGNTEAFF

clone_size: -
j_call: TRBJ2-7
v_call: TRBV5-1
d_call: TRBD2
cdr3_nt: TGCGCCAGCAGCCCCGGGACTAGCGGGAGGGAGCAGTACTTC
cdr3_aa: CASSPGTSGREQYF

clone_size: -
j_call: TRBJ1-1
v_call: TRBV6-1
d_call: -
cdr3_nt: TGTGCCAGCAGTGAGTTGGACAAGAACACTGAAGCTTTCTTT
cdr3_aa: CASSELDKNTEAFF

clone_size: -
j_call: TRBJ2-2
v_call: TRBV19
d_call: TRBD1
cdr3_nt: TGTGCCAGTAGTATAACAGGGGCGCTTAGGGAGCTGTTTTTT
cdr3_aa: CASSITGALRELFF

clone_size: -
j_call: TRBJ2-5
v_call: TRBV7-7
d_call: TRBD2
cdr3_nt: TGTGCTAGCAGTCGTGGATTAGCGGGAGTACAAGAGACCCAGTACTTC
cdr3_aa: CASSRGLAGVQETQYF

clone_size: -
j_call: TRBJ1-1
v_call: TRBV28
d_call: -
cdr3_nt: TGTGCCAGCAGTTTTTGGAGGGACACTGAAGCTTTCTTT
cdr3_aa: CASSFWRDTEAFF

clone_size: few
j_call: TRBJ2-3
v_call: TRBV10-3
d_call: TRBD2
cdr3_nt: TGTGCCATCAAAAGGACTAGCGGGAGGACAGATACGCAGTATTTT
cdr3_aa: CAIKRTSGRTDTQYF

clone_size: once
j_call: TRBJ1-5
v_call: TRBV11-3
d_call: -
cdr3_nt: TGTGCCAGCAGCTTACAGGGAAATCAGCCCCAGCATTTT
cdr3_aa: CASSLQGNQPQHF

clone_size: -
j_call: TRBJ2-1
v_call: TRBV28
d_call: -
cdr3_nt: TGTGCCAGCAGCACCGGGGGAGCTTCTCTCAATGAGCAGTTCTTC
cdr3_aa: CASSTGGASLNEQFF

clone_size: -
j_call: TRBJ1-1
v_call: TRBV30
d_call: -
cdr3_nt: TGTGCCTGGAGAAAAACAGGTCTGAACACTGAAGCTTTCTTT
cdr3_aa: CAWRKTGLNTEAFF

clone_size: -
j_call: TRBJ1-1
v_call: TRBV28
d_call: TRBD1
cdr3_nt: TGTGCCAGCAGCCATCCTACAGGGGGGAACACTGAAGCTTTCTTT
cdr3_aa: CASSHPTGGNTEAFF

clone_size: -
j_call: TRBJ2-1
v_call: TRBV6-4
d_call: -
cdr3_nt: TGTGCCAGCAAAGATGAGGGCAGGGGCTCCAATGAGCAGTTCTTC
cdr3_aa: CASKDEGRGSNEQFF

clone_size: -
j_call: TRBJ2-3
v_call: TRBV11-1
d_call: TRBD1
cdr3_nt: TGTGCCAGCAGCCCCGGGACAGACTTCAGCACAGATACGCAGTATTTT
cdr3_aa: CASSPGTDFSTDTQYF

clone_size: -
j_call: TRBJ2-5
v_call: TRBV5-1
d_call: -
cdr3_nt: TGCGCCAGCAGCTTGAGCTCCGGGGGAGTTCAAGAGACCCAGTACTTC
cdr3_aa: CASSLSSGGVQETQYF

clone_size: -
j_call: TRBJ2-6
v_call: TRBV5-5
d_call: -
cdr3_nt: TGTGCCAGCAGCTTGGCAGGGCGAGCGGGGGCCAACGTCCTGACTTTC
cdr3_aa: CASSLAGRAGANVLTF

clone_size: -
j_call: TRBJ2-1
v_call: TRBV10-3
d_call: TRBD2
cdr3_nt: TGTGCCATCAGTGAATGGCGGGGGGCCCGCAATGAGCAGTTCTTC
cdr3_aa: CAISEWRGARNEQFF